The 4 T cell receptor beta chains below come from one sample, sequenced in a study of resident and recirculating memory T cells in vitiligo (dated by TCRdb to about 2018). Libraries were built with the immunoSEQ multiplex PCR assay. TCRdb holds this immuneACCESS table with in-frame rearrangements only. Some clones are missing; in checked studies, unresolved V genes explain under half, and the rest has no known cause. For this sample there are roughly 80,000 clones; about 90% appear just once. The ten largest clonotypes hold roughly 5% of the sample. Material for sequencing was blood. The receptor source for this set is a male donor with vitiligo.

The chain combines TRBV9 with TRBJ2-1; D might be TRBD1 (8 bases). CDR1 is SGDLS, CDR2 YYNGEE, per germline. V lost 6 bases and J lost 4, with 11 bases in between. The CDR3 covers 13 residues. DNA of the CDR3: TGTGCCAGCAACAGGGGGGGTTACAATGAGCAGTTCTTC. The encoded protein is CASNRGGYNEQFF.

V is TRBV28 and J is TRBJ2-7, with 8 nucleotides matching TRBD2. The CDR3 loop spans 12 amino acids. V trimming: 6 bases; J trimming: 4 bases; junction bases outside the gene matches: 2. The germline CDR1 and CDR2 sequences are MDHEN and SYDVKM. CDR3 coding DNA: TGTGCCAGCAGCGGGAGGGGATACGAGCAGTACTTC. Protein sequence: CASSGRGYEQYF.

The chain links TRBV28 to TRBJ1-2; a weak D match, TRBD1 (6 bases). CDR1 and CDR2 (germline): MDHEN, SYDVKM. V shed 8 bases and J shed 3 bases, with 10 bases lying between them. The CDR3 consists of 12 residues. The CDR3 spells CASGGRDYGYTF. DNA of the CDR3: TGTGCCAGCGGGGGCAGGGACTATGGCTACACCTTC.

The chain combines TRBV19 with TRBJ2-7; D uncertain. The CDR3 is made up of 12 amino acids. V shed 3 bases and J shed 6 bases, with 9 bases lying between them. CDR1 LNHDA and CDR2 SQIVND come from the germline V gene (reference sequence). This CDR3 is CASSISLGEQYF. The CDR3, as DNA: TGTGCCAGTAGTATTTCTCTAGGCGAGCAGTACTTC.